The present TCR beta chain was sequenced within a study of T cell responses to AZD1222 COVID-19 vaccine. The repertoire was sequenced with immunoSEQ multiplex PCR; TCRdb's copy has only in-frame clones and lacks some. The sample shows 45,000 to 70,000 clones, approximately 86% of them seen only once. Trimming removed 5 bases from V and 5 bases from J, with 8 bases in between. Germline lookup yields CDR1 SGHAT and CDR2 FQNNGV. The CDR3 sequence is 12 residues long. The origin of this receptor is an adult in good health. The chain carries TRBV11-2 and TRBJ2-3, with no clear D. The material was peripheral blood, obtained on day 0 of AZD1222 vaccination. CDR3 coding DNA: TGTGCCAGCAGCCCAAGACTAGATACGCAGTATTTT. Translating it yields CASSPRLDTQYF.